The 32 T cell receptor beta chains below come from one sample, sequenced in a study of T cell responses to AZD1222 COVID-19 vaccine (dated by TCRdb to the early 2020s). The sample's time point label, decoded: about 28 days (+/-7) after the second vaccine dose. Libraries were constructed by the immunoSEQ multiplex PCR assay. TCRdb stores this immuneACCESS table with in-frame sequences only. Part of the clones is absent; in the studies checked, under half of the shortfall reflects unresolved V genes, and no reason is known for the rest. The sample table lists about 54,000 clones, about 89% of them with a count of one. 14% of the sample goes to the ten largest clones. The input for sequencing was peripheral blood, taken 28 days after the second AZD1222 dose. These TCRs come from an adult who received the AZD1222 COVID-19 vaccine.

This clone has a single count. This chain links TRBV6-2 or TRBV6-3 with TRBJ2-7, with TRBD2 matching 13 bases. This CDR3 spans 15 amino acids. Germline CDR1 and CDR2: MNHEY and SVGEGT. V trimming: 5 bases; J trimming: 5 bases; junction bases outside the gene matches: 6. This CDR3 is CASSRTSGSSHEQYF. The CDR3, as DNA: TGTGCCAGCAGTCGGACTAGCGGGAGCAGCCACGAGCAGTACTTC.

V and J are TRBV20-1 and TRBJ2-5, with 7 nucleotides matching TRBD2. With 3 bases clipped from V and 4 bases from J, the junction kept 5 bases outside the gene matches. Germline loops: CDR1 DFQATT, CDR2 SNEGSKA (reference sequence). There are 13 residues in the CDR3. The CDR3 region is CSASGGSGETQYF. The CDR3 nucleotides are TGCAGTGCTAGTGGCGGGAGCGGAGAGACCCAGTACTTC.

The gene calls are TRBV30 and TRBJ2-1; possible D gene TRBD1, 6 bases. The germline V and J ends were trimmed by 6 bases and 1 base, with 13 bases remaining between them. CDR1 is GTSNPN, CDR2 SVGIG, per germline (reference sequence). This CDR3 region has 14 residues. The CDR3 DNA reads TGTGCCTGCCAGAGGGGGTTATCCTACAATGAGCAGTTCTTC. Its translation: CACQRGLSYNEQFF. Full variable domain (outside the CDR3, taken from reference TRBV30 and TRBJ2-1): SQTIHQWPATLVQPVGSPLSLECTVEGTSNPNLYWYRQAAGRGLQLLFYSVGIGQISSEVPQNLSASRPQDRQFILSSKKLLLSDSGFYLCACQRGLSYNEQFFGPGTRLTVL.

The chain has TRBV5-4 and TRBJ2-7; TRBD1 might be the D (6 bases). The CDR3 has 13 residues. Germline assignment: CDR1 SGHNT and CDR2 YYREEE (reference sequence). V dropped 3 bases and J dropped 5 bases, with 12 bases sitting between them. Here the CDR3 DNA reads TGTGCCAGCAGCTCACAGGGTGGCGACGAGCAGTACTTC. It is translated as CASSSQGGDEQYF.

The chain recombines TRBV12-5 with TRBJ1-6; D may be TRBD1 (5 bases). Deletions cut 6 bases from V and 3 bases from J, with 12 bases between. The CDR3 loop spans 15 amino acids. Germline V gives CDR1 LGHNT, CDR2 FRNRAP. CDR3 nucleotides: TGTGCTAGTGGAGGAGGGACCGACTATAATTCACCCCTCCACTTT. Its translation is CASGGGTDYNSPLHF.

This chain uses TRBV19 with TRBJ1-2; no definite D call. This CDR3 contains 13 residues. The V gene lost 7 bases and the J gene lost 2 bases, with 11 bases spanning the gap. Germline loops: CDR1 LNHDA, CDR2 SQIVND (reference sequence). Here the CDR3 DNA reads TGTGCCAGTAAGTGGGCAGTGAACTATGGCTACACCTTC. Amino acid sequence: CASKWAVNYGYTF.

The chain joins TRBV5-1 to TRBJ1-1, with D possibly matching TRBD1 (5 bases). CDR1 is SGHRS, CDR2 YFSETQ, per germline. Trimming cost V 1 base and J 0 bases, with 13 bases left between them. The CDR3 spans 16 residues. The CDR3 protein is CASSLTQGRMNTEAFF. In DNA, the CDR3 is TGCGCCAGCAGCTTGACCCAGGGACGGATGAACACTGAAGCTTTCTTT.

The chain joins TRBV9 to TRBJ2-5; D assignment may be TRBD1 or TRBD2 (5 bases each). From germline, CDR1 is SGDLS and CDR2 YYNGEE. This CDR3 is 18 amino acids long. The V end was cut by 4 bases, the J end by 4 bases, with 26 bases between. This CDR3 is CASSPSGWVGRNRETQYF. The DNA for the CDR3 is TGTGCCAGCAGCCCGAGTGGGTGGGTGGGACGAAATCGAGAGACCCAGTACTTC.

The rearrangement links TRBV21-1 to TRBJ2-1. TRBV21-1 constitutes a pseudogene. The CDR3 contains 16 residues. CDR3 protein: CASSKATGFLYNEQFF. The CDR3 DNA follows: TGTGCCAGCAGCAAAGCTACCGGATTCCTTTACAATGAGCAGTTCTTC.

The chain couples TRBV12-2 to TRBJ2-7. TRBV12-2 is designated a pseudogene. This CDR3 is built from 11 residues. CDR3 sequence reads: CASRPHYEQYF. DNA of the CDR3: TGTGCAAGTCGCCCGCACTACGAGCAGTACTTC.

The chain uses TRBV19 and TRBJ1-2; TRBD1 is a possible D gene (5 bases). The germline V and J ends were trimmed by 5 bases and 4 bases, with 14 bases remaining between them. There are 14 residues in the CDR3. CDR1 and CDR2 (germline): LNHDA, SQIVND (reference sequence). The CDR3 region has the DNA TGTGCCAGTAGTGCTTCGGTAGGGACCTATGGCTACACCTTC. Translating gives CASSASVGTYGYTF.

In this sample, this clone is medium-sized. This chain links TRBV24-1 with TRBJ2-1; TRBD2 agrees at 8 bases. J was trimmed by 9 bases and V by 6 bases; bases with no gene match: 9. This CDR3 spans 14 amino acids. Germline CDR1 reads KGHDR; CDR2 reads SFDVKD. CDR3 coding DNA: TGTGCCACCAGTTTAGCGGGATTTGAGAGTGAGCAGTTCTTC. It is translated as CATSLAGFESEQFF.

This chain links TRBV19 with TRBJ1-2; TRBD1 matches at 7 bases. The V gene's germline CDR1 is LNHDA and CDR2 SQIVND (reference sequence). V lost 7 bases, J lost 8 bases, and 10 bases stayed unmatched. There are 13 residues in the CDR3. CDR3 in amino acids: CASNDRESRGYTF. The DNA of the CDR3 is TGTGCCAGTAACGACAGGGAATCAAGGGGCTACACCTTC. Filled out from reference TRBV19 and TRBJ1-2, the complete variable domain reads DGGITQSPKYLFRKEGQNVTLSCEQNLNHDAMYWYRQDPGQGLRLIYYSQIVNDFQKGDIAEGYSVSREKKESFPLTVTSAQKNPTAFYLCASNDRESRGYTFGSGTRLTVV.

This chain connects TRBV11-3 to TRBJ2-5; 7 nucleotides line up with TRBD2. This CDR3 region has 16 residues. The V gene end was trimmed by 3 bases and the J gene end by 3 bases; junction bases not matched to a gene: 10. Germline V CDR1 and CDR2: SGHNT, YENEEA. CDR3 region: CASSLVFMLAEETQYF. The CDR3 nucleotides read TGTGCCAGCAGCTTGGTGTTTATGCTAGCGGAAGAGACCCAGTACTTC.

The chain has TRBV11-2 and TRBJ2-7; TRBD2 agrees at 11 bases. Germline V CDR1 and CDR2: SGHAT, FQNNGV. CDR3 length: 15 residues. Trimming at V came to 4 bases and at J to 2 bases, leaving 4 bases not matched to a gene. In DNA, the CDR3 is TGTGCCAGCAGCTCCACTAGCGGGGGCCCCTACGAGCAGTACTTC. Amino acid sequence: CASSSTSGGPYEQYF.

This clone occurred a few times. The V call is TRBV19, the J call TRBJ1-5; D unresolved. The V gene's germline CDR1 is LNHDA and CDR2 SQIVND (reference sequence). Trimming took 2 bases from V and 0 from J, leaving 11 bases between them. The length of the CDR3 is 16 residues. CDR3 sequence reads: CASSISKAYSNQPQHF. The CDR3 region has the DNA TGTGCCAGTAGTATATCTAAAGCCTATAGCAATCAGCCCCAGCATTTT. The variable domain in full, with the rest retrieved from reference TRBV19 and TRBJ1-5, is DGGITQSPKYLFRKEGQNVTLSCEQNLNHDAMYWYRQDPGQGLRLIYYSQIVNDFQKGDIAEGYSVSREKKESFPLTVTSAQKNPTAFYLCASSISKAYSNQPQHFGDGTRLSIL.

The chain uses TRBV2 and TRBJ2-7; D uncertain. The CDR3 runs to 15 residues. V gave up 1 base and J gave up 7 bases, with 17 bases separating them. Looked up from germline, CDR1 is SNHLY and CDR2 is FYNNEI. The CDR3 DNA reads as TGTGCCAGCAGTGAAGTCAAGGGTAGCACTTGGGAGCAGTACTTC. This codes for CASSEVKGSTWEQYF.

The gene calls are TRBV9 and TRBJ1-5, with unresolved D. CDR3 length equals 14 residues. Trimming shortened V by 2 bases and J by 3 bases, and 9 bases separated the two germline ends. Germline CDR1 SGDLS, CDR2 YYNGEE. The CDR3: CASSVGSYNQPQHF. The CDR3 DNA follows: TGTGCCAGCAGCGTTGGCAGCTACAATCAGCCCCAGCATTTT.

The chain uses TRBV3-1 (or the pseudogene TRBV3-2) and TRBJ2-3; the D gene is possibly TRBD1 (6 bases). The CDR3 is made up of 16 amino acids. Trimming removed 3 bases from V and 2 bases from J, with 15 bases in between. Germline V gives CDR1 LGHDT, CDR2 YNNKEL (reference sequence). The CDR3 reads CASSQGIQGSTDTQYF. The CDR3 nucleotides read TGTGCCAGCAGCCAGGGGATACAGGGTTCCACAGATACGCAGTATTTT.

The gene calls are TRBV5-6 and TRBJ2-7; D is possibly TRBD1 (6 bases). This CDR3 is built from 14 residues. The germline V gene encodes CDR1 SGHDT and CDR2 YYEEEE. V dropped 1 base and J dropped 2 bases, with 10 bases sitting between them. The DNA for the CDR3 is TGTGCCAGCAGCTTGTTTGAGGGGGCCTACGAGCAGTACTTC. This sequence encodes CASSLFEGAYEQYF.

This chain joins TRBV4-2 and TRBJ1-2, with D uncertain. CDR1 is LGHNA and CDR2 is YNFKEQ in the germline V gene. The germline V and J ends were trimmed by 0 bases and 8 bases, with 10 bases remaining between them. This CDR3 is 13 amino acids long. The DNA of the CDR3 is TGTGCCAGCAGCCAAGATAACCTCGGAGGCTACACCTTC. It codes for CASSQDNLGGYTF.

CDR3 DNA: TGTGCCAGCAGCCGGTGGAGGAACGAGCAGTTCTTC. Its protein product is CASSRWRNEQFF. V gene TRBV11-1 combines with J gene TRBJ2-1, with D perhaps TRBD2 (5 bases). This CDR3 spans 12 amino acids. Trimming stripped 5 bases from V and 10 bases from J, with 12 bases between. CDR1 is SGHAT and CDR2 is FQDESV in the germline V gene (reference sequence).

The DNA of the CDR3 is TGTGCCTGGTACAGGGAGACTAATGAAAAACTGTTTTTT. Its translation: CAWYRETNEKLFF. The genes are TRBV30 and TRBJ1-4; perhaps TRBD1 as D (6 bases). CDR1 GTSNPN and CDR2 SVGIG come from the germline V gene (reference sequence). V dropped 5 bases and J dropped 2 bases, with 9 bases sitting between them. CDR3 length: 13 residues.

The chain has TRBV20-1 and TRBJ2-1, with 8 nucleotides matching TRBD2. CDR3 size: 14 residues. Trimming cost V 3 bases and J 2 bases; bases outside gene matches: 3. Germline-derived CDR1 and CDR2 are DFQATT and SNEGSKA (reference sequence). CDR3 in DNA: TGCAGTGCTAGTGGCGGGAGGACCTACAATGAGCAGTTCTTC. Its translation: CSASGGRTYNEQFF.

V is TRBV5-1 and J is TRBJ2-3; a possible D gene is TRBD2 (6 bases). V was cut by 2 bases and J by 1 base, with 8 bases left in between. The CDR3 has 14 residues. Per germline, CDR1 SGHRS and CDR2 YFSETQ. The CDR3 protein is CASSFGSGTDTQYF. The DNA for the CDR3 is TGCGCCAGCAGCTTCGGGAGCGGCACAGATACGCAGTATTTT.

The CDR3 region is CASSTPRDGDEKLFF. DNA for the CDR3: TGTGCCAGCAGTACCCCTCGGGACGGTGATGAAAAACTGTTTTTT. The rearrangement links TRBV6-5 to TRBJ1-4; tentative D call: TRBD1 (5 bases). Germline CDR1 reads MNHEY; CDR2 reads SVGAGI. V shed 5 bases and J shed 6 bases, with 16 bases lying between them. The CDR3 consists of 15 residues.

CDR3 loop: CASSLRGQRNTIYF. In DNA, the CDR3 is TGTGCCAGCAGCTTAAGGGGGCAGAGAAACACCATATATTTT. J is TRBJ1-3 and V is TRBV7-6; 7 nucleotides match TRBD1. The germline V gene has CDR1 SGHVS and CDR2 FNYEAQ. The CDR3 totals 14 residues. Trimming took 2 bases from V and 5 from J; bases not matched to a gene: 3.

The V gene is TRBV18, the J gene TRBJ2-7, with D perhaps assigned TRBD1 or TRBD2 (5 bases each). CDR1 KGHSH and CDR2 LQKENI come from the germline V gene. The CDR3 is made up of 13 amino acids. Trimming took 2 bases from V and 2 from J, leaving 7 bases between them. DNA for the CDR3: TGTGCCAGCTCACCAAGAGGGGCCTACGAGCAGTACTTC. It is translated as CASSPRGAYEQYF.

V usage is TRBV7-8 and J usage is TRBJ2-7; tentative D call: TRBD2 (6 bases). V was clipped by 5 bases and J by 2 bases, with 22 bases between them. CDR3 length equals 17 residues. Germline V gives CDR1 SGHVS, CDR2 FQNEAQ. Written as DNA, the CDR3 is TGTGCCAGCAGCATCTTCGGGACTCAAGGGGTCCCCTACGAGCAGTACTTC. It encodes CASSIFGTQGVPYEQYF.

V and J are TRBV6-1 and TRBJ2-7; 12 nucleotides agree with TRBD2. Germline values: CDR1 MNHNS, CDR2 SASEGT. Trimming cost V 2 bases and J 6 bases; bases outside gene matches: 2. CDR3 length equals 14 residues. CDR3 sequence: CASSEKLAGGEQYF. CDR3 DNA: TGTGCCAGCAGTGAAAAACTAGCGGGAGGCGAGCAGTACTTC.

J is TRBJ2-1 and V is TRBV14; 7 nucleotides agree with TRBD2. V lost 4 bases to trimming and J lost 8 bases; unmatched junction nucleotides: 17. The CDR3 has 17 residues. CDR1 SGHDN and CDR2 FVKESK come from the germline V gene. The CDR3 reads CASSRHRGTTMGDEQFF. In DNA, the CDR3 is TGTGCCAGCAGCCGCCACCGGGGGACTACCATGGGCGATGAGCAGTTCTTC.

The chain links TRBV14 to TRBJ2-3, with 7 bases fitting TRBD2. CDR1 and CDR2 from the germline V gene are SGHDN and FVKESK. The CDR3 runs 16 residues. The ends lost 0 bases at V and 7 bases at J; junction bases unmatched: 10. The CDR3 DNA reads as TGTGCCAGCAGCCAAGATCGGGGGGACGAAAAATATACGCAGTATTTT. Amino acid sequence: CASSQDRGDEKYTQYF.